The rows below give T cell receptor beta chains drawn from one sample of a study of human T cells and chemical hapten exposure. TCRdb called the RACE reads again in MiXCR, with one record for every CDR3 protein. Of some 340,000 distinct CDR3 sequences in the sample, under 8% were seen once. Sequenced here: whole blood, sampled in connection with sensitization to the hapten diphenylcyclopropenone (DPC). These receptors were collected from a woman aged 18-29 years with alopecia areata. Some clones in this sample may be carry-over from other donors' samples. CDR3s include the opening cysteine and the closing phenylalanine or tryptophan. A D gene is named only where the DNA matches it firmly. Rows give clone size only sometimes, using once, few, many, or a class for an expanded clone.

TRBJ1-2	14	TRBV4-3	.	.	CASSQEHRDYGYTF	TGCGCCAGCAGCCAAGAGCACAGGGACTATGGCTACACCTTC
TRBJ2-3	17	TRBV4-1	many	.	CASSQDSGGIRTDTQYF	TGCGCCAGCAGCCAAGATTCGGGCGGCATACGCACAGATACGCAGTATTTT
TRBJ2-7	12	TRBV10-3	.	TRBD1	CATRGTDNEQYF	TGTGCCACCCGAGGGACAGACAACGAGCAGTACTTC
TRBJ2-5	14	TRBV24-1	few	TRBD2	CATSDGTNQETQYF	TGTGCCACCAGTGATGGGACTAACCAAGAGACCCAGTACTTC
TRBJ2-3	14	TRBV6-2/TRBV6-3	many	.	CASRQGPSTDTQYF	TGTGCCAGCAGGCAAGGTCCCAGCACAGATACGCAGTATTTT
TRBJ1-2	13	TRBV11-2	.	.	CASSLVRGSGYTF	TGTGCCAGCAGCTTAGTCAGGGGAAGTGGCTACACCTTC
TRBJ2-1	16	TRBV20-1	few	TRBD2	CSAILGGLAGGNEQFF	TGCAGTGCCATCCTTGGAGGACTAGCGGGGGGAAATGAGCAGTTCTTC
TRBJ2-5	17	TRBV7-2	few	.	CASRLTGGTGYQETQYF	TGTGCCAGCAGATTAACGGGTGGGACCGGCTACCAAGAGACCCAGTACTTC
TRBJ2-3	17	TRBV10-3	many	TRBD2	CAISESGGTSSTDTQYF	TGTGCCATCAGTGAGAGCGGGGGCACCTCTAGCACAGATACGCAGTATTTT
TRBJ1-1	16	TRBV6-5	few	.	CASSYYQLDGNTEAFF	TGTGCCAGCAGTTATTATCAATTGGATGGAAACACTGAAGCTTTCTTT
TRBJ2-7	20	TRBV6-2/TRBV6-3	many	.	CASKLGSGKSFSDEPSEQYF	TGTGCCAGCAAGTTAGGCTCCGGGAAGAGCTTTTCGGATGAACCCTCCGAGCAGTACTTC
TRBJ2-1	15	TRBV7-2	many	.	CASSPQLGLGDEQFF	TGTGCCAGCAGCCCTCAACTGGGCCTGGGGGATGAGCAGTTCTTC
TRBJ1-5	15	TRBV21-1	many	.	CASSLATVSNQPQHF	TGTGCCAGCAGCCTCGCGACGGTTAGCAATCAGCCCCAGCATTTT
TRBJ1-6	18	TRBV7-2	few	.	CASSLSPGAQSYNSPLHF	TGTGCCAGCAGCTTAAGTCCGGGGGCGCAGTCCTATAATTCACCCCTCCACTTT
TRBJ2-7	12	TRBV11-2	.	.	CASSSVFHEQYF	TGTGCCAGCAGCTCGGTGTTCCACGAGCAGTACTTC
TRBJ1-2	14	TRBV11-2	.	.	CASSFSREAGGYTF	TGTGCCAGCAGCTTCAGCAGGGAGGCGGGTGGCTACACCTTC
TRBJ2-4	17	TRBV6-1	.	.	CASSELAFPTKGSIQYF	TGTGCCAGCAGTGAACTAGCGTTCCCTACCAAAGGGAGCATTCAGTACTTC
TRBJ1-4	17	TRBV4-3	few	.	CASSQEILVFGGGKLFF	TGCGCCAGCAGCCAAGAAATTCTCGTCTTCGGTGGCGGAAAACTGTTTTTT
TRBJ2-3	16	TRBV14	.	.	CASSQGGGFLTDTQYF	TGTGCCAGCAGCCAAGGAGGCGGGTTCCTGACAGATACGCAGTATTTT
TRBJ2-7	17	TRBV6-6	many	.	CASSYSLRAPSSYEQYF	TGTGCCAGCAGTTACTCATTGCGGGCCCCTAGCTCCTACGAGCAGTACTTC
TRBJ2-1	12	TRBV29-1	many	.	CSGGGMDNEQFF	TGCAGCGGTGGAGGTATGGACAATGAGCAGTTCTTC
TRBJ1-6	15	TRBV6-6	many	.	CASKRGGNLNSPLHF	TGTGCCAGCAAACGGGGAGGCAATCTTAATTCACCCCTCCACTTT
TRBJ1-2	15	TRBV7-2	few	.	CASSFTGRQNYGYTF	TGTGCCAGCAGTTTTACAGGGCGCCAAAACTATGGCTACACCTTC
TRBJ2-3	14	TRBV29-1	many	.	CSVAAGARTDTQYF	TGCAGCGTTGCGGCGGGGGCTCGCACAGATACGCAGTATTTT
TRBJ1-5	15	TRBV7-9	many	TRBD1	CASSLGQGSNQPQHF	TGTGCCAGCAGCTTAGGACAGGGTAGCAATCAGCCCCAGCATTTT
TRBJ1-2	13	TRBV11-1	few	.	CASSFSQARGYTF	TGTGCCAGCAGCTTTTCGCAGGCTCGGGGCTACACCTTC
TRBJ2-1	15	TRBV7-3	many	TRBD1	CASSLGGTGRDEQFF	TGTGCCAGCAGCTTAGGTGGGACAGGCCGGGATGAGCAGTTCTTC
TRBJ2-3	15	TRBV28	.	.	CASSVDRPSTDTQYF	TGTGCCAGCAGCGTTGACAGGCCTAGCACAGATACGCAGTATTTT
TRBJ2-6	15	TRBV4-2	many	.	CASSQRFSGANVLTF	TGTGCCAGCAGCCAGAGATTCTCTGGGGCCAACGTCCTGACTTTC
TRBJ2-7	12	TRBV2	many	TRBD1	CASSSTGDEQYF	TGTGCCAGCAGTTCTACAGGGGACGAGCAGTACTTC
TRBJ1-2	15	TRBV20-1	many	.	CSARGGAETNYGYTF	TGCAGTGCTAGAGGGGGCGCGGAGACTAACTATGGCTACACCTTC
TRBJ1-2	16	TRBV19	few	TRBD1	CASSGPGQTTNYGYTF	TGTGCCAGTAGTGGACCGGGACAGACTACTAACTATGGCTACACCTTC